The 24 T cell receptor beta chains reported below all come from one sample, sequenced in a study of CD8 T cells in ankylosing spondylitis. TCRdb independently ran MiXCR on the 5' RACE reads; one entry per CDR3 protein. Here the sample spans about 240,000 distinct CDR3 sequences, 20% to 30% being singletons. The sequenced material came from blood, either unsorted or a sorted T cell fraction (not recorded which). These receptors were collected from a male donor with ankylosing spondylitis or in good health (not recorded which).

The sample holds a few counts of this clonotype. V and J are TRBV24-1 and TRBJ2-3, with 9 bases fitting TRBD2. This CDR3 contains 14 residues. V shed 4 bases and J 6 bases; nucleotides not matched to a gene: 4. Germline values: CDR1 KGHDR, CDR2 SFDVKD. The CDR3 is CATSDSGGTDTQYF. The CDR3 DNA is TGTGCCACCAGTGACAGCGGGGGGACGGATACGCAGTATTTT.

The V and J genes are TRBV29-1 and TRBJ1-2; 9 nucleotides match TRBD1. Unmatched junction bases numbered 15, after V lost 6 bases and J lost 13 bases. Germline values: CDR1 SQVTM, CDR2 ANQGSEA. The CDR3 has 13 amino acids. In nucleotides, the CDR3 is TGCAGCGTGAGCTTGAACGGACAGGGGATTACCACCTTC. This translates into CSVSLNGQGITTF. Looking up the rest from reference TRBV29-1 and TRBJ1-2 gives the full variable domain: SAVISQKPSRDICQRGTSLTIQCQVDSQVTMMFWYRQQPGQSLTLIATANQGSEATYESGFVIDKFPISRPNLTFSTLTVSNMSPEDSSIYLCSVSLNGQGITTFGSGTRLTVV.

This rearrangement joins TRBV7-8 to TRBJ1-6, with D perhaps TRBD1 (5 bases). The V end was cut by 5 bases, the J end by 10 bases, with 15 bases between. This CDR3 has 14 residues. Germline CDR1 and CDR2: SGHVS and FQNEAQ. The CDR3 region is CASSPAGVGSPLHF. The CDR3 region has the DNA TGTGCCAGCAGCCCGGCGGGGGTGGGATCACCCCTCCACTTT. Looking up the rest from reference TRBV7-8 and TRBJ1-6 gives the full variable domain: GAGVSQSPRYKVAKRGQDVALRCDPISGHVSLFWYQQALGQGPEFLTYFQNEAQLDKSGLPSDRFFAERPEGSVSTLKIQRTQQEDSAVYLCASSPAGVGSPLHFGNGTRLTVT.

This sequence joins TRBV20-1 and TRBJ2-7; a weak D match, TRBD1 (5 bases). The CDR3 contains 13 residues. Germline CDR1 reads DFQATT; CDR2 reads SNEGSKA (reference sequence). The germline V and J ends were trimmed by 0 bases and 4 bases, with 10 bases remaining between them. CDR3 protein: CSARDQGSYEQYF. The CDR3 nucleotides read TGCAGTGCTAGAGATCAGGGATCGTACGAGCAGTACTTC.

In this sample, this clonotype turned up many times. The chain joins TRBV5-1 to TRBJ2-4; 10 bases match TRBD1. The V and J ends lost 3 bases and 7 bases, in that order; junction bases with no gene match: 7. CDR3 length: 15 residues. CDR1 is SGHRS, CDR2 YFSETQ, per germline. CDR3 nucleotide sequence: TGCGCCAGCAGCTACCTGGGACAGGGGCCGAACATTCAGTACTTC. Residues: CASSYLGQGPNIQYF.

V and J are TRBV4-2 and TRBJ2-3, with TRBD2 matching over 10 bases. Germline loops: CDR1 LGHNA, CDR2 YNFKEQ. J gave up 6 bases and V 1 base, and 10 bases lay outside the gene matches. The CDR3 consists of 17 residues. The CDR3: CASSQVVAGGRTDTQYF. DNA for the CDR3: TGTGCCAGCAGCCAAGTGGTAGCGGGGGGCCGGACGGATACGCAGTATTTT.

The gene calls are TRBV29-1 and TRBJ2-3, with D uncertain. CDR3 length: 10 amino acids. Germline CDR1 is SQVTM and CDR2 is ANQGSEA. Trimming took off 7 bases at V and 2 bases at J, with 4 bases between the two ends. CDR3 DNA sequence: TGCAGCGGCATCACAGATACGCAGTATTTT. It codes for CSGITDTQYF.

This clonotype was seen only once. This chain links TRBV21-1 with TRBJ1-5; the table's TRBD1 call for D was not verified on the DNA. TRBV21-1 is labeled a pseudogene. The CDR3 consists of 15 residues. This chain's CDR3 is CASSTRVPFPGPQHF. The DNA of the CDR3 is TGTGCCAGCAGCACCAGGGTCCCCTTCCCAGGGCCCCAGCATTTT.

This clonotype has ten or more counts. The gene calls are TRBV29-1 and TRBJ2-5; D is tentatively TRBD1 or TRBD2 (5 bases each). This CDR3 has 14 residues. The germline V gene encodes CDR1 SQVTM and CDR2 ANQGSEA. V was shortened by 3 bases and J by 1 base, with 12 bases between the two germline ends. The CDR3: CSVDNRGVQETQYF. For the CDR3, the DNA is TGCAGCGTTGATAACCGGGGCGTCCAAGAGACCCAGTACTTC. The entire variable domain, with the rest obtained from reference TRBV29-1 and TRBJ2-5, is as follows: SAVISQKPSRDICQRGTSLTIQCQVDSQVTMMFWYRQQPGQSLTLIATANQGSEATYESGFVIDKFPISRPNLTFSTLTVSNMSPEDSSIYLCSVDNRGVQETQYFGPGTRLLVL.

This clonotype was recorded a few times. The chain recombines TRBV20-1 with TRBJ1-5, with D hard to call. Germline CDR1 and CDR2: DFQATT and SNEGSKA (reference sequence). This CDR3 has 12 amino acids. V was shortened by 5 bases and J by 9 bases, with 14 bases between the two germline ends. CDR3 sequence (DNA): TGCAGTGCTTGTCGTTCTGAGGGGCCCCAGCATTTT. This codes for CSACRSEGPQHF.

V is TRBV6-1 and J is TRBJ2-2, with D uncertain. Germline lookup yields CDR1 MNHNS and CDR2 SASEGT. There are 15 residues in the CDR3. The ends were cut back, 1 base at V and 9 bases at J, with 15 bases in the middle. The CDR3 DNA reads TGTGCCAGCAGTGAAGGTTTAGTCAGTGGTCGGGAGCTGTTTTTT. Its protein product is CASSEGLVSGRELFF.

In this sample, this clonotype turned up many times. The rearrangement uses TRBV4-1 and TRBJ1-2; D possibly corresponds to TRBD1 (5 bases). V was pared by 3 bases and J by 6 bases, with 11 bases between. CDR3 length: 13 residues. Per the germline V gene, CDR1 is MGHRA and CDR2 is YSYEKL. This chain's CDR3 is CASSQGPAHGYTF. The DNA for the CDR3 is TGCGCCAGCAGCCAGGGGCCGGCCCATGGCTACACCTTC.

This clonotype came up a few times. V usage is TRBV3-1 and J usage is TRBJ2-1, with D hard to call. The CDR3 loop spans 14 amino acids. V was pared by 2 bases and J by 3 bases, with 8 bases between. The germline gives CDR1 LGHDT, CDR2 YNNKEL (reference sequence). Here the CDR3 DNA reads TGTGCCAGCAGCCAATGGGTCAGCTACAATGAGCAGTTCTTC. Translating gives CASSQWVSYNEQFF.

The rearrangement links TRBV5-6 to TRBJ1-2, with a tentative D call TRBD1 (6 bases). Germline CDR1 SGHDT, CDR2 YYEEEE. V dropped 4 bases and J dropped 4 bases, with 14 bases sitting between them. The CDR3 covers 14 residues. The CDR3 nucleotides are TGTGCCAGCAGCACCCGGGACACCCTCTATGGCTACACCTTC. This translates into CASSTRDTLYGYTF.

This chain connects TRBV5-1 to TRBJ2-7; possible D gene TRBD1, 5 bases. The length of the CDR3 is 14 residues. The ends were cut back, 0 bases at V and 4 bases at J, with 11 bases in the middle. Germline V gene sequence: CDR1 SGHRS, CDR2 YFSETQ. The CDR3 nucleotides are TGCGCCAGCAGCTTGGTTGGCCAGGGATACGAGCAGTACTTC. Encoded protein: CASSLVGQGYEQYF.

In its sample, this clonotype was seen a few times. The gene calls are TRBV6-4 and TRBJ2-1, with 7 bases that match TRBD2. The CDR3 is 12 amino acids. CDR1 MRHNA and CDR2 SNTAGT come from the germline V gene. Trimming cost V 3 bases and J 8 bases; bases outside gene matches: 1. CDR3 protein: CASSESGDEQFF. CDR3 coding DNA: TGTGCCAGCAGTGAGAGCGGGGATGAGCAGTTCTTC.

V and J are TRBV12-3 or TRBV12-4 and TRBJ1-2; the D gene is possibly TRBD1 (6 bases). The CDR3 has 13 residues. Trimming took off 5 bases at V and 7 bases at J, with 14 bases between the two ends. The CDR3 DNA reads TGTGCCAGCAGTCCAGGGGATATCGGTGGCTACACCTTC. Its translation is CASSPGDIGGYTF.

For this clonotype: A much larger clone lies a single base off, so this may be a read error. This chain links TRBV4-1 with TRBJ2-7; D possibly corresponds to TRBD2 (6 bases). The CDR3 spans 15 residues. The V and J ends lost 4 bases and 4 bases respectively, with 17 bases between them. Germline V gene sequence: CDR1 MGHRA, CDR2 YSYEKL. The CDR3: CASSLTGSSGYEQYF. In nucleotides, the CDR3 is TGCGCCAGCAGCCTCACCGGGAGTAGCGGATACGAGCAGTACTTC.

This clonotype was seen a handful of times. This chain links TRBV29-1 with TRBJ2-1, with D tentatively TRBD2 (7 bases). There are 14 residues in the CDR3. Germline-derived CDR1 and CDR2 are SQVTM and ANQGSEA. Trimming removed 8 bases at V and 2 bases at J, with 16 bases between. The CDR3 sequence: CSKKGEGPYNEQFF. The CDR3 DNA follows: TGCAGCAAAAAGGGGGAGGGACCCTACAATGAGCAGTTCTTC.

This clonotype showed up many times. This chain joins TRBV10-2 and TRBJ1-5, with a tentative D call TRBD1 (6 bases). Germline V lookup: CDR1 WSHSY, CDR2 SAAADI. The CDR3 contains 13 residues. V was cut by 5 bases and J by 5 bases, with 10 bases left in between. The CDR3 sequence is CASSKQGDQPQHF. CDR3 nucleotides: TGCGCCAGCAGTAAACAGGGAGATCAGCCCCAGCATTTT.

Regarding this clonotype: Sequence at one end of the junction differs from germline and may be a read error. V and J are TRBV12-3 or TRBV12-4 and TRBJ2-1; weak D call: TRBD2 (6 bases). The CDR3 is made up of 19 amino acids. The CDR3: CTSSLAALLHRSSYNEQFF. In DNA, the CDR3 is TGTACCAGCAGTTTAGCGGCACTCCTTCACCGGAGCTCCTACAATGAGCAGTTCTTC.

This chain connects TRBV3-1 to TRBJ2-1, with TRBD2 identical over 8 bases. The CDR3 sequence is 17 residues long. CDR1 LGHDT and CDR2 YNNKEL come from the germline V gene (reference sequence). V was pared by 3 bases and J by 4 bases, with 11 bases of the junction left unmatched. The CDR3 coding sequence is TGTGCCAGCAGCCACCTACGGGGGGGGCTGGCTTACAATGAGCAGTTCTTC. Translated, it gives CASSHLRGGLAYNEQFF.

This clonotype has a handful of counts. The chain is built from TRBV29-1 and TRBJ1-2, with D unresolved. The CDR3 covers 13 residues. V lost 6 bases to trimming and J lost 0 bases, with 11 bases between them. Per germline, CDR1 SQVTM and CDR2 ANQGSEA. The CDR3 sequence is CSVSGRANYGYTF. The CDR3 nucleotides read TGCAGCGTGTCTGGGAGAGCTAACTATGGCTACACCTTC.

V usage is TRBV20-1 and J usage is TRBJ2-7; D gene unclear. V gave up 5 bases and J gave up 2 bases, with 10 bases separating them. The CDR3 totals 12 residues. Germline V CDR1 and CDR2: DFQATT, SNEGSKA (reference sequence). CDR3 bases: TGCAGTGCTGCCTCGGATGCCTACGAGCAGTACTTC. It codes for CSAASDAYEQYF.